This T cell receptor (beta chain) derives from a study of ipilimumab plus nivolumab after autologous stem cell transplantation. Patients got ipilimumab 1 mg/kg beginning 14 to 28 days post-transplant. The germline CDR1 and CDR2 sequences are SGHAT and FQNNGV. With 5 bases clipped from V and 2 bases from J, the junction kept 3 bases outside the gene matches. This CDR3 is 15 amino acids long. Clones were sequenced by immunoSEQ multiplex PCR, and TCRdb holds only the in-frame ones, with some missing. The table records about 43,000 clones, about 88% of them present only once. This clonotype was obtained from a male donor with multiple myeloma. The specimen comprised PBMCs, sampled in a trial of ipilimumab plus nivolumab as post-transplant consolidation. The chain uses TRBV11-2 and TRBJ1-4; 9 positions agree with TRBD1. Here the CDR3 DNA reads TGTGCCAGCAGCCGACAGGGGGGCACTAATGAAAAACTGTTTTTT. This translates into CASSRQGGTNEKLFF.